This record looks at one TCR beta chain sequence and its context. The antigen is unknown. The sample is drawn from a study of OX40 agonist ivuxolimab in advanced cancers. On the study more broadly: The study treated patients with ivuxolimab, an agonistic anti-OX40 (CD134) antibody. Three patients, one with hepatocellular carcinoma and two with cutaneous melanoma, achieved partial responses. Study conclusions and caveats: Expanded clones belonging to CD8+ T cells outnumbered, on average, those of CD4+.

Germline V gene sequence: CDR1 LGHNT, CDR2 FRNRAP. The CDR3 covers 15 residues. V shed 2 bases and J shed 3 bases, with 12 bases lying between them. Libraries were prepared by immunoSEQ multiplex PCR; TCRdb keeps only in-frame clonotypes and omits some of them. Of about 20,000 clones listed, about nine tenths are singletons. The genes are TRBV12-5 and TRBJ2-3, with D perhaps matching TRBD1 (5 bases). This receptor was identified in an adult with an advanced solid tumor such as melanoma, head and neck, liver or kidney cancer. The sequencing used CD4+ or CD8+ T cells sorted from blood, collected in a trial of the OX40 agonist ivuxolimab. In nucleotides, the CDR3 is TGTGCTAGTGGTTTGACAGGATTTATTACAGATACGCAGTATTTT. It specifies CASGLTGFITDTQYF. Drawing the rest from reference TRBV12-5 and TRBJ2-3, the complete variable domain is DARVTQTPRHKVTEMGQEVTMRCQPILGHNTVFWYRQTMMQGLELLAYFRNRAPLDDSGMPKDRFSAEMPDATLATLKIQPSEPRDSAVYFCASGLTGFITDTQYFGPGTRLTVL.